Given below is one T cell receptor (beta chain) in context. The antigen remains undetermined. This record belongs to a study of T-cell memory formation after mild COVID-19. Background on the study: TCR clusters mostly belonged to single donors.

The germline V and J ends were trimmed by 1 base and 3 bases, with 9 bases remaining between them. Looked up from germline, CDR1 is SNHLY and CDR2 is FYNNEI. CDR3 length equals 14 residues. Whole-study results and caveats: Memory cells collected pre-infection included some clones that later responded, suggesting cross-reactive memory joined. Clones which contracted sat mainly in CM and EM if CD4+, and in EMRA if CD8+.

The TCR alpha and TCR beta cDNA libraries, bearing sample barcodes and UMIs, were generated by 5'RACE using constant-segment primers. MiXCR, applied by TCRdb to the 5' RACE reads, yields one record per CDR3 protein. The data show over 120,000 distinct CDR3 sequences, with approximately 25% seen just once and roughly 25% held by the top ten. The sample consisted of PBMCs or a T cell subset sorted from them (not recorded which). V usage is TRBV2 and J usage is TRBJ1-2, with D unclear. The sequence derives from an adult woman who had mild COVID-19 (a few samples of this study predate the infection). Cell type and time point are not known. CDR3 amino acids: CASSEDGLDYGYTF. CDR3 sequence (DNA): TGTGCCAGCAGTGAAGACGGGCTGGACTATGGCTACACCTTC.